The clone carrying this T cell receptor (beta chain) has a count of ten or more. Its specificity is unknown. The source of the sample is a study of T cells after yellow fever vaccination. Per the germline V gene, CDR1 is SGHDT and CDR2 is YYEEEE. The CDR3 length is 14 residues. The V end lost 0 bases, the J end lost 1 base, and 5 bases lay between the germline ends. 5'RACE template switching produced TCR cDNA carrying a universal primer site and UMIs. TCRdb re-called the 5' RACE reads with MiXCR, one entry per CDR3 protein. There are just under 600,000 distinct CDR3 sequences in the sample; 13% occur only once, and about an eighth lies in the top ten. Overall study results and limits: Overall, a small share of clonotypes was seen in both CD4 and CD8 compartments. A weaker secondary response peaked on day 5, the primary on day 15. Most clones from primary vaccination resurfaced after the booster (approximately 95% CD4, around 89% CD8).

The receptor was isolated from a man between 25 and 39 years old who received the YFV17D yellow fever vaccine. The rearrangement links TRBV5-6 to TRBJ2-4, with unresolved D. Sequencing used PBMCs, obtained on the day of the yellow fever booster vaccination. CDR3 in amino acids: CASSLGSAKNIQYF. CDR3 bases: TGTGCCAGCAGCTTGGGTTCGGCCAAAAACATTCAGTACTTC.